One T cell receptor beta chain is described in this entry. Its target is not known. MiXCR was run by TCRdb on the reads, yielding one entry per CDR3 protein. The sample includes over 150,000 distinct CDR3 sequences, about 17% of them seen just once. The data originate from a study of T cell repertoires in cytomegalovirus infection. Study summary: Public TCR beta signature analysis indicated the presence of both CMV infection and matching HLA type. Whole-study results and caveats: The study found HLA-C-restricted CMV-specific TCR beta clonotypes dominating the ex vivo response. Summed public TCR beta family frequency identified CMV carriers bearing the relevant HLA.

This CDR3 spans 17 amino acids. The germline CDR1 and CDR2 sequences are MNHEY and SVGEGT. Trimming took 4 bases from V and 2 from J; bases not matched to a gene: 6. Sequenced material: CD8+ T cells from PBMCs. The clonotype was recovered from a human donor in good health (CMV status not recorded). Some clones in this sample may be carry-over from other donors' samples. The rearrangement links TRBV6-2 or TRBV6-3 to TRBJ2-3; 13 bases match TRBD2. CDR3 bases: TGTGCCAGCAGTTCAGGACTAGCGGGGGACTACACAGATACGCAGTATTTT. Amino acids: CASSSGLAGDYTDTQYF.